One and the same sample provided the 32 T cell receptor beta chains below, sequenced in a study of blood T cell repertoires in COVID-19. Libraries were prepared by immunoSEQ multiplex PCR; TCRdb keeps only in-frame clonotypes and omits some of them. Among about 410,000 clones, about 91% were seen once, and the ten largest hold 1.5% to 1.9%. The sample taken for sequencing was peripheral blood. The receptors here all came from a woman between 35 and 50 years old with COVID-19, enrolled during active disease.

V usage is TRBV28 and J usage is TRBJ2-1, with 8 bases fitting TRBD1. Trimming removed 8 bases from V and 7 bases from J; junction bases left unmatched: 13. The CDR3 contains 15 residues. Looked up from germline, CDR1 is MDHEN and CDR2 is SYDVKM. CDR3 amino acids: CASVFSRTGGNEQFF. CDR3 in DNA: TGTGCCAGCGTCTTTAGCCGTACAGGGGGTAATGAGCAGTTCTTC.

The CDR3 region has the DNA TGTGCCAGCAGCCTAAAAAGGACTAGCGGGAACAATGAGCAGTTCTTC. It codes for CASSLKRTSGNNEQFF. This sequence joins TRBV7-2 and TRBJ2-1; 12 bases are shared with TRBD2. The CDR3 is 16 amino acids. CDR1 and CDR2 from the germline V gene are SGHTA and FQGNSA. With 5 bases clipped from V and 5 bases from J, the junction kept 7 bases outside the gene matches.

The CDR3 sequence is CASSPPRDSFGYTF. The CDR3 nucleotides read TGTGCCAGCAGCCCACCCAGAGACAGCTTTGGCTACACCTTC. The rearrangement joins TRBV14 to TRBJ1-2; a weak D match, TRBD1 (5 bases). V shed 4 bases and J shed 7 bases, with 16 bases lying between them. The CDR3 length is 14 residues. Germline assignment: CDR1 SGHDN and CDR2 FVKESK.

This chain connects TRBV28 to TRBJ2-2; the match to TRBD1 covers 10 bases. The CDR3 consists of 15 residues. Germline CDR1 is MDHEN and CDR2 is SYDVKM. Germline trimming cut 5 bases from V and 6 bases from J; bases unmatched to any gene: 6. For the CDR3, the DNA is TGTGCCAGCAGTAGAGGACAGGGGGTCTCCGGGGAGCTGTTTTTT. Translated: CASSRGQGVSGELFF. Filled out from reference TRBV28 and TRBJ2-2, the complete variable domain reads DVKVTQSSRYLVKRTGEKVFLECVQDMDHENMFWYRQDPGLGLRLIYFSYDVKMKEKGDIPEGYSVSREKKERFSLILESASTNQTSMYLCASSRGQGVSGELFFGEGSRLTVL.

The V call is TRBV28, the J call TRBJ1-4; 9 nucleotides align to TRBD1. The CDR3 is 15 residues long. Germline V gives CDR1 MDHEN, CDR2 SYDVKM. After removal of 8 bases from V and 7 bases from J, the junction contained 11 bases not matched to a gene. The CDR3 here is CASGLRRTGVEKLFF. For the CDR3, the DNA is TGTGCCAGCGGATTACGTAGGACAGGGGTTGAAAAACTGTTTTTT.

The chain carries TRBV5-1 and TRBJ2-1; 7 bases match TRBD2. The CDR3 extends over 14 amino acids. V lost 0 bases to trimming and J lost 5 bases; unmatched junction nucleotides: 2. The germline CDR1 and CDR2 sequences are SGHRS and YFSETQ. The CDR3 nucleotides read TGCGCCAGCAGCTTGGTCGGGGGGAACAATGAGCAGTTCTTC. Protein product: CASSLVGGNNEQFF.

The V and J genes are TRBV19 and TRBJ2-3; 9 bases match TRBD1. Unmatched junction bases numbered 7, after V lost 6 bases and J lost 3 bases. The CDR3 loop spans 15 amino acids. The V gene's germline CDR1 is LNHDA and CDR2 SQIVND (reference sequence). CDR3 sequence: CASSWGQGITDTQYF. The CDR3 bases are TGTGCCAGTAGCTGGGGACAGGGTATTACAGATACGCAGTATTTT.

This chain links TRBV7-3 with TRBJ2-2, with D perhaps TRBD1 (5 bases). V was trimmed by 6 bases and J by 7 bases, leaving 18 bases between them. This CDR3 contains 15 residues. Looked up from germline, CDR1 is SGHTA and CDR2 is FQGTGA. This chain's CDR3 is CASRRGLGVGGELFF. The CDR3 region has the DNA TGTGCCAGCAGAAGGGGCTTGGGTGTTGGCGGGGAGCTGTTTTTT.

The J gene is TRBJ2-4, the V gene TRBV6-6; tentative D call: TRBD2 (6 bases). Trimming took off 4 bases at V and 0 bases at J, with 10 bases between the two ends. This CDR3 comprises 15 residues. Germline V CDR1 and CDR2: MNHNY, SVGAGI (reference sequence). The CDR3 region has the DNA TGTGCCAGCAGTTCGGCGGGGTTAGCCAAAAACATTCAGTACTTC. Translating gives CASSSAGLAKNIQYF.

The chain joins TRBV18 to TRBJ2-1, with D tentatively TRBD1 (6 bases). The CDR3 totals 16 residues. Germline-derived CDR1 and CDR2 are KGHSH and LQKENI. The V end lost 4 bases, the J end lost 7 bases, and 20 bases lay between the germline ends. CDR3 protein: CASSHYTGSTRNEQFF. In DNA, the CDR3 is TGTGCCAGCTCACATTATACAGGGTCTACGAGGAATGAGCAGTTCTTC.

CDR3 region: CAWGGQVDQPQHF. The CDR3 DNA follows: TGTGCCTGGGGAGGGCAGGTAGATCAGCCCCAGCATTTT. The chain carries TRBV30 and TRBJ1-5; D is uncertain. Trimming pared 5 bases from V and 5 bases from J, leaving 13 bases between. Germline loops: CDR1 GTSNPN, CDR2 SVGIG (reference sequence). This CDR3 region has 13 residues.

The gene calls are TRBV5-1 and TRBJ1-4; D gene uncertain. The V end lost 2 bases, the J end lost 5 bases, and 16 bases lay between the germline ends. The V gene's germline CDR1 is SGHRS and CDR2 YFSETQ. CDR3 length: 16 amino acids. This CDR3 is CASSFGLGQRNEKLFF. Here the CDR3 DNA reads TGCGCCAGCAGCTTTGGCCTCGGCCAGCGCAATGAAAAACTGTTTTTT.

The CDR3 DNA reads TGTGCCTGGAGTCGACAAATCTCAAGGGAAAAACTGTTTTTT. Protein: CAWSRQISREKLFF. This chain links TRBV30 with TRBJ1-4; no reliable D call. This CDR3 is 14 amino acids long. Germline V gene lookup returns CDR1 GTSNPN and CDR2 SVGIG (reference sequence). V gave up 2 bases and J gave up 8 bases, with 15 bases separating them.

This clone has a single count. The gene calls are TRBV11-3 and TRBJ2-3; D is ambiguous. This CDR3 spans 17 amino acids. V lost 1 base and J 0 bases, leaving 14 bases between the germline ends. Per the germline V gene, CDR1 is SGHNT and CDR2 is YENEEA. This CDR3 is CASSLGWRKESTDTQYF. The CDR3 DNA sequence: TGTGCCAGCAGCTTAGGATGGCGGAAGGAAAGCACAGATACGCAGTATTTT.

The chain couples TRBV14 to TRBJ2-1; 7 bases map to TRBD1. In germline, CDR1 is SGHDN, CDR2 FVKESK. CDR3 length: 15 amino acids. J was trimmed by 5 bases and V by 4 bases; bases with no gene match: 8. CDR3 coding DNA: TGTGCCAGCAGCCCGCGACAGGGTTATGACAATGAGCAGTTCTTC. Its protein product is CASSPRQGYDNEQFF.

The CDR3 reads CASSVHAGLAGRRYEQFF. The CDR3 DNA is TGTGCCAGCAGCGTTCATGCAGGACTAGCGGGACGCCGGTATGAGCAGTTCTTC. The gene calls are TRBV9 and TRBJ2-1; 12 nucleotides align to TRBD2. The CDR3 is 18 residues long. The trim removed 2 bases at V and 8 bases at J, leaving 14 bases unmatched. CDR1 is SGDLS, CDR2 YYNGEE, per germline.

The chain has TRBV10-3 and TRBJ1-1, with D hard to call. Trimming stripped 0 bases from V and 6 bases from J, with 11 bases between. Germline V gives CDR1 ENHRY, CDR2 SYGVKD. This CDR3 is built from 14 residues. The DNA for the CDR3 is TGTGCCATCAGTGAGTCAGGACGGAGGTCTGAAGCTTTCTTT. As protein: CAISESGRRSEAFF.

This chain uses TRBV19 with TRBJ1-1, with 9 positions matching TRBD1. Germline V gene data show CDR1 as LNHDA and CDR2 as SQIVND (reference sequence). CDR3 length: 16 residues. The J segment lost 2 bases and the V segment lost 6 bases, leaving 10 bases of the junction unmatched. In nucleotides, the CDR3 is TGTGCCAGTAGGCCCTTACAGGGGGCAGGAAACACTGAAGCTTTCTTT. It codes for CASRPLQGAGNTEAFF.

The chain combines TRBV27 with TRBJ1-2; tentatively, D is TRBD1 (5 bases). CDR1 is MNHEY, CDR2 SMNVEV, per germline (reference sequence). The V gene lost 5 bases and the J gene lost 8 bases, with 18 bases spanning the gap. This CDR3 has 14 amino acids. CDR3 amino acids: CASSPPDTVNGYTF. CDR3 DNA sequence: TGTGCCAGCAGTCCACCGGACACGGTGAACGGCTACACCTTC.

The rearrangement uses TRBV3-1 (or the pseudogene TRBV3-2) and TRBJ1-2; D not resolved. The length of the CDR3 is 15 residues. In germline, CDR1 is LGHDT, CDR2 YNNKEL (reference sequence). V was pared by 0 bases and J by 6 bases, with 14 bases between. The CDR3 nucleotides are TGTGCCAGCAGCCAAGAGACAATACTTTTCAATGGCTACACCTTC. Translation gives CASSQETILFNGYTF.

The V call is TRBV4-3, the J call TRBJ1-2, with D perhaps matching TRBD1 (6 bases). The CDR3 extends over 15 amino acids. Trimming shortened V by 4 bases and J by 6 bases, and 18 bases separated the two germline ends. The germline V gene has CDR1 LGHNA and CDR2 YSLEER. The CDR3 is CASSPQGAGVDGYTF. The CDR3, as DNA: TGCGCCAGCAGCCCCCAAGGAGCAGGGGTGGATGGCTACACCTTC.

V gene TRBV29-1 combines with J gene TRBJ1-1; 7 nucleotides line up with TRBD1. Germline CDR1 reads SQVTM; CDR2 reads ANQGSEA. This CDR3 region has 14 residues. With 6 bases clipped from V and 1 base from J, the junction kept 8 bases outside the gene matches. The chain's CDR3 is CSVQRGTENTEAFF. DNA for the CDR3: TGCAGCGTCCAACGCGGGACAGAGAACACTGAAGCTTTCTTT.

The rearrangement uses TRBV10-3 and TRBJ2-7; the match to TRBD1 covers 12 bases. CDR3 length equals 13 residues. Trimming removed 6 bases from V and 5 bases from J; junction bases left unmatched: 2. Germline V gene data show CDR1 as ENHRY and CDR2 as SYGVKD. CDR3 nucleotide sequence: TGTGCCATCAGGGGGACAGGGGGCAACGAGCAGTACTTC. This sequence encodes CAIRGTGGNEQYF.

This clone was found once. V and J are TRBV7-2 and TRBJ1-2; TRBD1 agrees at 9 bases. The CDR3 covers 14 residues. CDR1 and CDR2 from the germline V gene are SGHTA and FQGNSA. V lost 5 bases, J lost 4 bases, and 5 bases stayed unmatched. CDR3 amino acids: CASSPGQGFYGYTF. DNA of the CDR3: TGTGCCAGCAGCCCGGGACAGGGATTCTATGGCTACACCTTC.

V and J are TRBV28 and TRBJ2-1, with D tentatively TRBD2 (5 bases). Germline CDR1 MDHEN, CDR2 SYDVKM. The CDR3 has 13 residues. Trimming took off 6 bases at V and 4 bases at J, with 10 bases between the two ends. CDR3 in amino acids: CASRDSAYNEQFF. The CDR3 DNA sequence: TGTGCCAGCAGGGATAGCGCGTACAATGAGCAGTTCTTC.

This chain uses TRBV10-3 with TRBJ2-3; the D is unclear. CDR1 ENHRY and CDR2 SYGVKD come from the germline V gene. The length of the CDR3 is 13 residues. The ends were cut back, 3 bases at V and 3 bases at J, with 7 bases in the middle. DNA for the CDR3: TGTGCCATCAGTGACCCCTTGACAGATACGCAGTATTTT. As protein: CAISDPLTDTQYF.

The CDR3 region is CASSFRDSSRLTGYTF. The CDR3 DNA sequence: TGTGCCAGCAGTTTCCGGGACAGCTCGAGGTTGACAGGCTACACCTTC. The chain couples TRBV6-2 or TRBV6-3 to TRBJ1-2; TRBD1 matches at 7 bases. The CDR3 is 16 residues long. V trimming: 4 bases; J trimming: 8 bases; junction bases outside the gene matches: 16. Germline V lookup: CDR1 MNHEY, CDR2 SVGEGT.

The chain links TRBV10-3 to TRBJ2-2, with a possible D match to TRBD2 (6 bases). Germline CDR1 ENHRY, CDR2 SYGVKD. Trimming removed 2 bases from V and 6 bases from J, with 13 bases in between. The CDR3 runs to 15 residues. For the CDR3, the DNA is TGTGCCATCAGTGAGGGGAGGAGGGGCCCCGGGGAGCTGTTTTTT. Translating gives CAISEGRRGPGELFF.

V and J are TRBV6-2 or TRBV6-3 and TRBJ1-1; D is ambiguous. The CDR3 spans 14 residues. The V end lost 2 bases, the J end lost 0 bases, and 7 bases lay between the germline ends. Germline assignment: CDR1 MNHEY and CDR2 SVGEGT. CDR3 in DNA: TGTGCCAGCAGTTACGGCCTCATGAACACTGAAGCTTTCTTT. Residues: CASSYGLMNTEAFF.

The V and J genes are TRBV7-6 and TRBJ2-7; 7 bases agree with TRBD2. V dropped 1 base and J dropped 5; count of bases not matched to a gene: 8. Germline CDR1 SGHVS, CDR2 FNYEAQ. The CDR3 extends over 15 amino acids. This chain's CDR3 is CASSLGKGGSHEQYF. The CDR3 DNA sequence: TGTGCCAGCAGCTTAGGGAAGGGCGGGAGCCACGAGCAGTACTTC. Filled out from reference TRBV7-6 and TRBJ2-7, the complete variable domain reads GAGVSQSPRYKVTKRGQDVALRCDPISGHVSLYWYRQALGQGPEFLTYFNYEAQQDKSGLPNDRFSAERPEGSISTLTIQRTEQRDSAMYRCASSLGKGGSHEQYFGPGTRLTVT.

This clone has just one count. The chain combines TRBV7-2 with TRBJ1-2; D call uncertain. Per the germline V gene, CDR1 is SGHTA and CDR2 is FQGNSA. Deletions cut 5 bases from V and 2 bases from J, with 15 bases between. This CDR3 region has 15 residues. The CDR3 region is CASSPRLTGNYGYTF. The CDR3 bases are TGTGCCAGCAGCCCCCGTCTGACGGGGAACTATGGCTACACCTTC.

V is TRBV6-5 and J is TRBJ2-7, with TRBD1 matching 9 bases. The CDR3 is 15 amino acids. Germline-derived CDR1 and CDR2 are MNHEY and SVGAGI. Trimming at V came to 4 bases and at J to 4 bases, leaving 8 bases not matched to a gene. The DNA for the CDR3 is TGTGCCAGCAGTTGGGAGACAGGGGGTTTATACGAGCAGTACTTC. This sequence encodes CASSWETGGLYEQYF.